These 3 T cell receptor beta chains were all obtained from the same sample, sequenced in a study of radiotherapy plus CTLA-4 blockade in lung cancer. Method: immunoSEQ multiplex PCR; TCRdb's copy keeps in-frame clones and lacks some. The table has more than 30,000 clones, roughly four fifths seen once; the top ten hold roughly 24%. The starting material was peripheral blood, obtained from a patient treated with radiotherapy plus ipilimumab. The receptors here all came from a human donor with non-small cell lung cancer that progressed on radiotherapy plus ipilimumab.

The V and J genes are TRBV6-5 and TRBJ1-2, with D perhaps TRBD1 (6 bases). CDR1 and CDR2 (germline): MNHEY, SVGAGI. The germline V and J ends were trimmed by 7 bases and 1 base, with 10 bases remaining between them. CDR3 length: 13 residues. The CDR3 region is CASTDRFNYGYTF. The CDR3 nucleotides are TGTGCCAGCACCGACAGGTTTAACTATGGCTACACCTTC.

This rearrangement joins TRBV10-3 to TRBJ2-1; D might be TRBD2 (6 bases). CDR1 is ENHRY, CDR2 SYGVKD, per germline. The CDR3 is 15 amino acids. The V end lost 0 bases, the J end lost 7 bases, and 13 bases lay between the germline ends. CDR3 bases: TGTGCCATCAGTGAGTCGACTCGCGGGGATAATGAGCAGTTCTTC. Translation: CAISESTRGDNEQFF.

The genes are TRBV10-2 and TRBJ2-1, with 12 bases aligning to TRBD2. The ends lost 7 bases at V and 9 bases at J; junction bases unmatched: 7. There are 14 residues in the CDR3. Germline CDR1 and CDR2: WSHSY and SAAADI. The CDR3, as DNA: TGCGCCAGCACTAGCGGGGGGGCCTCTGGTGAGCAGTTCTTC. Its protein product is CASTSGGASGEQFF.